Here is one T cell receptor (beta chain) with its context. Naive CD8 cells comprised CD45RO-negative, CCR7-positively selected cells, excluding terminally differentiated effector memory CD45RA+ cells. The germline V and J ends were trimmed by 4 bases and 0 bases, with 13 bases remaining between them. Looked up from germline, CDR1 is MGHRA and CDR2 is YSYEKL. This CDR3 is 15 amino acids long. Using immunoSEQ multiplex PCR, the repertoire was profiled, and TCRdb retains in-frame clones only, with some absent. Of 600,000 or so clones listed, more than 95% are singletons. This entry belongs to a study of shared clonotypes between healthy human individuals.

The chain couples TRBV4-1 to TRBJ2-7; TRBD2 might be the D (5 bases). This clonotype was obtained from a man aged 30-40 years in good health. Material: naive CD8+ T cells sorted from blood. The CDR3 here is CASSPWGTSSYEQYF. Written as DNA, the CDR3 is TGCGCCAGCAGCCCGTGGGGAACTAGCTCCTACGAGCAGTACTTC.